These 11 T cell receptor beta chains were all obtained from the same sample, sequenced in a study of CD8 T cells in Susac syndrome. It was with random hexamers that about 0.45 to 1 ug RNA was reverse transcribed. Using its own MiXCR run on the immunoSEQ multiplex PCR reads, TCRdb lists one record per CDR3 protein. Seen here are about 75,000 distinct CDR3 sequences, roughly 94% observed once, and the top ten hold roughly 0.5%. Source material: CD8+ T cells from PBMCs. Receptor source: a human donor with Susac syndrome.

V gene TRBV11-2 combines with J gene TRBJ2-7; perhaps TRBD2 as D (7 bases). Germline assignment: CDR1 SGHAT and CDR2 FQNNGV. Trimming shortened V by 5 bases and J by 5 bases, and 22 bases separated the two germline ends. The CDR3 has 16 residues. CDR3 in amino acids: CASSRWGRGTVHEQYF. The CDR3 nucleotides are TGTGCCAGCAGCCGATGGGGGAGGGGGACTGTCCACGAGCAGTACTTC.

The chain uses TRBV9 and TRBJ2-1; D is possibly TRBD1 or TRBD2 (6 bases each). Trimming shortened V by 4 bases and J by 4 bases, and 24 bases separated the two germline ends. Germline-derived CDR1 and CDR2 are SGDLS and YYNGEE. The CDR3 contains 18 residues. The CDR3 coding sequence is TGTGCCAGCAGCCCAGTTGGAGACAGGACAGCGGGTTACAATGAGCAGTTCTTC. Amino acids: CASSPVGDRTAGYNEQFF.

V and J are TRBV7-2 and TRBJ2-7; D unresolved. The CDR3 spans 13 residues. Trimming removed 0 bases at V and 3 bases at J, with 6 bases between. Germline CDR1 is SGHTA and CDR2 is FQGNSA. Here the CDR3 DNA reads TGTGCCAGCAGCTTAGCTCGAGGCTACGAGCAGTACTTC. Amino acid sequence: CASSLARGYEQYF.

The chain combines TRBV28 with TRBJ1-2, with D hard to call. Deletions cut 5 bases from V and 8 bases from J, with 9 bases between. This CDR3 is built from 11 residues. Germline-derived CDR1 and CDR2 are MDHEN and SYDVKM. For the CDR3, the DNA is TGTGCCAGCAGTAATCGAGGAGGCTACACCTTC. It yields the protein CASSNRGGYTF.

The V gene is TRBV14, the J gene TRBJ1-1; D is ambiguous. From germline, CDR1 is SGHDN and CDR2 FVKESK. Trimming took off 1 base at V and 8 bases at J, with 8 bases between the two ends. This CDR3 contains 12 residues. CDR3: CASSQVVGEAFF. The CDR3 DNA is TGTGCCAGCAGCCAAGTTGTGGGGGAAGCTTTCTTT.

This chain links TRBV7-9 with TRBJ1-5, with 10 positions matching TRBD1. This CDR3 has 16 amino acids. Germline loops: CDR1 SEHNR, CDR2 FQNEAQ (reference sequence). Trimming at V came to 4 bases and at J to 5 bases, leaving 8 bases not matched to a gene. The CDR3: CASSSSGQGMHQPQHF. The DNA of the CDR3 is TGTGCCAGCAGCTCCTCGGGACAGGGGATGCATCAGCCCCAGCATTTT.

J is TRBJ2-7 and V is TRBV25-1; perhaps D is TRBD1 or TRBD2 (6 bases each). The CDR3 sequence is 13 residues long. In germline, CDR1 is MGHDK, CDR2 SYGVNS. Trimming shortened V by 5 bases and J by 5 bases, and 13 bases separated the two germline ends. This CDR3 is CASSRGTQDEQYF. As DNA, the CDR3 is TGTGCCAGCAGTCGGGGGACACAAGACGAGCAGTACTTC.

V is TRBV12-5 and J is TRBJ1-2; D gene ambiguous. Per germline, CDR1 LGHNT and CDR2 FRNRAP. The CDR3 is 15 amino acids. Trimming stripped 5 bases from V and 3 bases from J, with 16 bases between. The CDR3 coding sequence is TGTGCTAGTGGTCCCTCGACAACGCCGTACTATGGCTACACCTTC. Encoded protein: CASGPSTTPYYGYTF.

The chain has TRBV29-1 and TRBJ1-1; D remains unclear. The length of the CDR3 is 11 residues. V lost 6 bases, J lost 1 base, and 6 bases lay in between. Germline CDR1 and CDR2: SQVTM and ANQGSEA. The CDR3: CSVGWNTEAFF. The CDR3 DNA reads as TGCAGCGTCGGGTGGAACACTGAAGCTTTCTTT.

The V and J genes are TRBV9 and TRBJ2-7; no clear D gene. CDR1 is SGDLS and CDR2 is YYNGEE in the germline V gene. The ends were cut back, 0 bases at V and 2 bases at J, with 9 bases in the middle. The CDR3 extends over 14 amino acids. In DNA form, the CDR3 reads TGTGCCAGCAGCGTAGTGGAGAGTACCTACGAGCAGTACTTC. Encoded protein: CASSVVESTYEQYF. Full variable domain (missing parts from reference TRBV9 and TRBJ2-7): DSGVTQTPKHLITATGQRVTLRCSPRSGDLSVYWYQQSLDQGLQFLIQYYNGEERAKGNILERFSAQQFPDLHSELNLSSLELGDSALYFCASSVVESTYEQYFGPGTRLTVT.

The CDR3: CASSFAGTYTEAFF. The CDR3 DNA follows: TGTGCCAGCAGTTTCGCTGGGACCTACACTGAAGCTTTCTTT. This chain connects TRBV12-3 or TRBV12-4 to TRBJ1-1, with D perhaps matching TRBD1 (5 bases). V dropped 3 bases and J dropped 3 bases, with 11 bases sitting between them. The CDR3 contains 14 residues.